This T cell receptor beta chain was sequenced in a study of Ad26.COV2.S vaccination and SARS-CoV-2 variants. Sequenced by immunoSEQ multiplex PCR; TCRdb stores in-frame clones only, minus some. The data contain around 380,000 clones, about nine tenths of them singletons. Notes on this clone: Its specificity is not known.

The CDR3 totals 15 residues. Looked up from germline, CDR1 is SGHKS and CDR2 is YYEKEE (reference sequence). Trimming removed 2 bases from V and 4 bases from J, with 10 bases in between. Treatment indicated: some 19 received Ad26.COV2.S at low or high dose, single or two shots; roughly five received placebo; per-sample allocation not given. Sampling was performed 63 days after the first vaccine or placebo injection. Study outcomes and limitations: Reportedly, after vaccination the spike-specific CD8+ and CD4+ T cell responses displayed substantial breadth.

The TCR originated in a person between 18 and 60 years old who received the Ad26.COV2.S COVID-19 vaccine or a placebo. J is TRBJ2-6 and V is TRBV5-5, with D tentatively TRBD1 (5 bases). The sample here was peripheral blood, taken in a trial of Ad26.COV2.S vaccine versus placebo. The CDR3 DNA reads as TGTGCCAGCAGCTTAAGGGGTACCGGGGCCAACGTCCTGACTTTC. It translates to CASSLRGTGANVLTF.